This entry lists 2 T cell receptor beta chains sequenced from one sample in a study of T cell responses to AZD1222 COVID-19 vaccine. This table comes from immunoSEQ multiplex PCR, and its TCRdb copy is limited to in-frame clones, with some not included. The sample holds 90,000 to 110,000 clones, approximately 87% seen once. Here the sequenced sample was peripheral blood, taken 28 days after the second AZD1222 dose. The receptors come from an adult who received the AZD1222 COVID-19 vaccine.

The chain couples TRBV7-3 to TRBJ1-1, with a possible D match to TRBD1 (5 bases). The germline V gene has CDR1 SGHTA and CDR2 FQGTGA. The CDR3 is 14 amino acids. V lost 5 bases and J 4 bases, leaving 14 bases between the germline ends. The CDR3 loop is CASSRGQGSTEAFF. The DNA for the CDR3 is TGTGCCAGCAGCCGTGGCCAGGGAAGCACTGAAGCTTTCTTT.

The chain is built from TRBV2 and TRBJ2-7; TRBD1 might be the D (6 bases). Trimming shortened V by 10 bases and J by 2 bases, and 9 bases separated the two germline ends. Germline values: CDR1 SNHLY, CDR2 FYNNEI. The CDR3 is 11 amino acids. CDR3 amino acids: CATRDTYEQYF. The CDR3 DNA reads TGTGCCACCCGGGACACCTACGAGCAGTACTTC.